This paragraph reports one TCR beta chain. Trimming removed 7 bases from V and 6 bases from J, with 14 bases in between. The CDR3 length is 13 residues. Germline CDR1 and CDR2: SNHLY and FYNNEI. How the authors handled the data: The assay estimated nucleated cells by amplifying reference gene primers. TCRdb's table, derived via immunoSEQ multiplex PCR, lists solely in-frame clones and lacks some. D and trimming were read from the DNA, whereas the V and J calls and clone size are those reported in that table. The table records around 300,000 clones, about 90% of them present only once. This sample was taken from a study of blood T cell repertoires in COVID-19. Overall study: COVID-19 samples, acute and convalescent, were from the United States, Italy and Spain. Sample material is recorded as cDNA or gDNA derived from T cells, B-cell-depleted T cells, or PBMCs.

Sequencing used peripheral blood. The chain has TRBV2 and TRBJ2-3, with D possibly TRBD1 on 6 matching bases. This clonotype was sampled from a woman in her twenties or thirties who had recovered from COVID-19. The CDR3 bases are TGTGCCAGCAAACAGGGTCAAGGTGATACGCAGTATTTT. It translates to CASKQGQGDTQYF.